This T cell receptor beta chain was retrieved from a study of cytomegalovirus exposure and HLA in healthy donors. Study outcomes and limitations: Earlier findings revealed that most TCR beta V segments proved productive either about 87% or about 30% of the time. The study labeled fewer than 200 TCR beta chains cytomegalovirus-associated. Researchers reported in a later analysis that a missense DCLRE1C variant was tied to TCR beta V- and J-gene trimming. Presence/absence analyses assumed roughly uniform sequencing depth across donors, which may not hold.

The germline V and J ends were trimmed by 2 bases and 0 bases, with 13 bases remaining between them. This CDR3 comprises 16 residues. Per germline, CDR1 SGHVS and CDR2 FQNEAQ. As to this clone: Its antigen is still unknown.

PCR involved 60 Vbeta and 13 Jbeta primers. Only in-frame clones appear in the TCRdb table, and some are missing; sequencing was by immunoSEQ multiplex PCR. The table includes about 67,000 clones, around 91% detected once. The clonotype comes from a woman aged 25 to 39 in good health and CMV-seropositive. The source material was PBMCs. The V gene is TRBV7-8, the J gene TRBJ1-1; a weak D match, TRBD1 (6 bases). The CDR3 DNA reads as TGTGCCAGCAGCTTATACCAGGGGCACATGAACACTGAAGCTTTCTTT. As protein: CASSLYQGHMNTEAFF.